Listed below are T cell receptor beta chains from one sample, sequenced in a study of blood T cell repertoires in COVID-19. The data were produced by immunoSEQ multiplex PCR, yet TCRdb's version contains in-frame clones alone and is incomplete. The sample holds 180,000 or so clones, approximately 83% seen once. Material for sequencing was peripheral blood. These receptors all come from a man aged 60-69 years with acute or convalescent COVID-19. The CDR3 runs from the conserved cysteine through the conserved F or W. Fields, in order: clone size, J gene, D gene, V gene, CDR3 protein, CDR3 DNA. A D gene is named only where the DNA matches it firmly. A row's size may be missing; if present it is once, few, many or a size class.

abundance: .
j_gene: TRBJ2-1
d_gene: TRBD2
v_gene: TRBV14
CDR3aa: CASSQYRTSSSYNEQFF
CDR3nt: TGTGCCAGCAGCCAGTATCGGACTAGTTCCTCCTACAATGAGCAGTTCTTC

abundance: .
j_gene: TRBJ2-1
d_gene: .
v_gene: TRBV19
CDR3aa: CASSNRDFHNEQFF
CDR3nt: TGTGCCAGTAGTAACCGGGACTTCCACAATGAGCAGTTCTTC

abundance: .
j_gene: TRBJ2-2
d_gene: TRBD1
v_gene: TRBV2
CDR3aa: CASSVTGGNSGELFF
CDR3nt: TGTGCCAGCAGTGTTACAGGGGGAAATTCCGGGGAGCTGTTTTTT

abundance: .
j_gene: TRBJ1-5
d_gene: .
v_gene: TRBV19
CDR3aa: CASSDDRDQPQHF
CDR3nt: TGTGCCAGTAGTGACGACAGAGATCAGCCCCAGCATTTT

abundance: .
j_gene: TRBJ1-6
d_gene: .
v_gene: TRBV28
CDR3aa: CASTRGASYNSPLHF
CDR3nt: TGTGCCAGCACCCGGGGGGCCTCCTATAATTCACCCCTCCACTTT

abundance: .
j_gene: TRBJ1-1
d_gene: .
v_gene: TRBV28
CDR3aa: CASLRAGPGNTEAFF
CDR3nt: TGTGCCAGTCTTCGGGCAGGGCCAGGGAACACTGAAGCTTTCTTT

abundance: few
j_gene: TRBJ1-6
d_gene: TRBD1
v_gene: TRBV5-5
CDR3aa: CASSARGDSPLHF
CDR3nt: TGTGCCAGCAGCGCCAGGGGGGACTCACCCCTCCACTTT

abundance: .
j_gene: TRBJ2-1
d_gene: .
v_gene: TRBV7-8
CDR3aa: CASSPVPGVTDEQFF
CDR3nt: TGTGCCAGCAGCCCTGTCCCGGGAGTTACCGATGAGCAGTTCTTC

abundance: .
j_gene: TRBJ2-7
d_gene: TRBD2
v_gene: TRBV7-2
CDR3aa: CASSGSGRASEQYF
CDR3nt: TGTGCCAGCAGCGGTAGCGGGAGGGCCAGTGAGCAGTACTTC

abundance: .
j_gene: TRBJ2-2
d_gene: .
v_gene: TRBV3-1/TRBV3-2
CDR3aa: CASSPSTGELFF
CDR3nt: TGTGCCAGCAGCCCCAGTACCGGGGAGCTGTTTTTT

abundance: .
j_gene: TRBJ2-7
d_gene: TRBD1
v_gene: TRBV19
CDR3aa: CASSIEGGTGGYEQYF
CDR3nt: TGTGCCAGTAGTATAGAAGGCGGGACAGGGGGCTACGAGCAGTACTTC

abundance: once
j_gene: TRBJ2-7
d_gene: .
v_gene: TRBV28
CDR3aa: CASSLTVYEQYF
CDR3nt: TGTGCCAGCAGTTTGACAGTCTACGAGCAGTACTTC

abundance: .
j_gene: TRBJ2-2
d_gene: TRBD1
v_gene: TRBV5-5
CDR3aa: CASSLVGTVNTGELFF
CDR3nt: TGTGCCAGCAGCTTGGTGGGGACAGTAAACACCGGGGAGCTGTTTTTT

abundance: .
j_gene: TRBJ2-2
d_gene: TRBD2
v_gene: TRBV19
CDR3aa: CASSSSGSGTGELFF
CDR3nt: TGTGCCAGTAGTTCTAGCGGGAGTGGGACCGGGGAGCTGTTTTTT

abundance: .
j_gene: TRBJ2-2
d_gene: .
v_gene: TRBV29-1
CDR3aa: CSVSMAANTGELFF
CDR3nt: TGCAGCGTTTCAATGGCGGCGAACACCGGGGAGCTGTTTTTT

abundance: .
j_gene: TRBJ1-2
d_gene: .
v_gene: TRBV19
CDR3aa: CASSADTGPVYGYTF
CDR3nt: TGTGCCAGTAGTGCCGATACAGGGCCTGTCTATGGCTACACCTTC

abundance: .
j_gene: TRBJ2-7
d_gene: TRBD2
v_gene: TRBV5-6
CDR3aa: CASSLPSGRSYEQYF
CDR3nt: TGTGCCAGCAGCTTGCCTAGCGGGAGATCCTACGAGCAGTACTTC

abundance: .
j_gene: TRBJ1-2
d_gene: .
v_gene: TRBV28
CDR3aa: CASSLLQVNYGYTF
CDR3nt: TGTGCCAGCAGTTTACTCCAGGTTAACTATGGCTACACCTTC

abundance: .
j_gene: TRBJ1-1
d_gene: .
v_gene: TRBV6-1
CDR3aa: CASSASRGNTEAFF
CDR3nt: TGTGCCAGCAGTGCGTCCCGGGGGAACACTGAAGCTTTCTTT

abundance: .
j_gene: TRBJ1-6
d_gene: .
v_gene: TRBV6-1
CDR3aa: CASSGPRASHNSPLHF
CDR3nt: TGTGCCAGCAGTGGACCGAGGGCGTCTCATAATTCACCCCTCCACTTT

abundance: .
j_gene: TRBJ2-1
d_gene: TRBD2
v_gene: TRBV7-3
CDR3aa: CASSRYPGTSGNEQFF
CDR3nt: TGTGCCAGCAGCCGATATCCCGGGACTAGCGGAAATGAGCAGTTCTTC

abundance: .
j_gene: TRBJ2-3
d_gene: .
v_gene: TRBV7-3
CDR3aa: CASSFDSKSDTQYF
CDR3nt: TGTGCCAGCAGCTTTGACAGCAAATCCGATACGCAGTATTTT

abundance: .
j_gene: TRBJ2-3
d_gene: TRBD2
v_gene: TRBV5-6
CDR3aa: CASSRLAGADTQYF
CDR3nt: TGTGCCAGCAGCCGACTAGCGGGAGCAGATACGCAGTATTTT

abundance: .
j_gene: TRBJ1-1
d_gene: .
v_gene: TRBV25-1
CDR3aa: CASSEPGNTEAFF
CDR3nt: TGTGCCAGCAGTGAACCGGGGAACACTGAAGCTTTCTTT

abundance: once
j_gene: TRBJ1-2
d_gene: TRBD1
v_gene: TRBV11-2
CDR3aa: CASSLEQGGNYGYTF
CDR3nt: TGTGCCAGCAGCTTAGAGCAGGGGGGTAACTATGGCTACACCTTC

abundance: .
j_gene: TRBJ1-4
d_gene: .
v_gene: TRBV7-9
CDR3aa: CASSLGTGTREKLFF
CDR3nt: TGTGCCAGCAGCTTAGGTACCGGGACACGAGAAAAACTGTTTTTT

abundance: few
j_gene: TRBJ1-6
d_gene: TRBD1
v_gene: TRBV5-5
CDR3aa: CASSRVDRGNSPLHF
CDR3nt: TGTGCCAGCAGCCGCGTTGACAGGGGGAATTCACCCCTCCACTTT

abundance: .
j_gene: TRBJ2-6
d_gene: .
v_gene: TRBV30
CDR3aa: CARGVSGANVLTF
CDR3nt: TGTGCCCGAGGCGTCTCTGGGGCCAACGTCCTGACTTTC

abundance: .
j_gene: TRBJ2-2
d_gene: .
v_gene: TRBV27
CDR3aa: CASSFPGAGELFF
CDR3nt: TGTGCCAGCAGTTTCCCCGGGGCCGGGGAGCTGTTTTTT